Listed below are T cell receptor beta chains from one sample, sequenced in a study of T cell responses to AZD1222 COVID-19 vaccine. Sequenced by immunoSEQ multiplex PCR; TCRdb stores in-frame clones only, minus some. The sample holds roughly 150,000 clones, about 90% seen once. The sample was peripheral blood, taken on day 0 of AZD1222 vaccination. Every receptor here comes from an adult in good health. Each CDR3 is given with its conserved first and last residue. A D gene is named only where the DNA matches it firmly. A clone size is listed for some rows: how often the clone was seen (once, few, many), or a class if it is expanded.

v_call	d_call	j_call	cdr3_length	clone_size	cdr3_aa	cdr3_nt
TRBV24-1	TRBD1	TRBJ1-1	12	.	CATSEGTGSAFF	TGTGCCACCAGTGAAGGGACAGGGAGTGCTTTCTTT
TRBV19	TRBD1	TRBJ1-1	14	.	CASSDWTGDTEAFF	TGTGCCAGTAGTGATTGGACAGGGGATACTGAAGCTTTCTTT
TRBV7-2	.	TRBJ2-5	15	.	CASSPELQGGETQYF	TGTGCCAGCAGCCCCGAATTACAGGGTGGGGAGACCCAGTACTTC
TRBV27	.	TRBJ1-5	14	.	CASSLQGNYQPQHF	TGTGCCAGCAGTTTACAGGGTAATTACCAGCCCCAGCATTTT
TRBV27	.	TRBJ2-7	17	once	CASSLNRDRPLGYEQYF	TGTGCCAGCAGCCTAAATCGGGACCGACCTTTGGGGTACGAGCAGTACTTC
TRBV19	.	TRBJ1-5	14	.	CASSPQGMGQPQHF	TGTGCCAGTAGTCCTCAGGGAATGGGCCAGCCCCAGCATTTT
TRBV7-2	.	TRBJ2-5	12	.	CASSSSRETQYF	TGTGCCAGCAGCTCCAGCAGGGAGACCCAGTACTTC
TRBV12-3/TRBV12-4	.	TRBJ1-3	12	.	CASSFEGNTIYF	TGTGCCAGCAGTTTTGAAGGAAACACCATATATTTT
TRBV4-1	.	TRBJ1-6	17	.	CASSQPTAQPQNSPLHF	TGCGCCAGCAGCCAACCGACAGCCCAACCTCAAAATTCACCCCTCCACTTT
TRBV4-3	TRBD1	TRBJ1-3	15	.	CASSPREGARNTIYF	TGCGCCAGCAGCCCCCGAGAGGGGGCGAGAAACACCATATATTTT
TRBV28	.	TRBJ2-5	15	.	CASSLPGVLGETQYF	TGTGCCAGCAGTCTCCCAGGGGTGTTAGGGGAGACCCAGTACTTC
TRBV12-3/TRBV12-4	.	TRBJ2-7	13	.	CASSLQRSYEQYF	TGTGCCAGCAGTTTACAGCGGAGCTACGAGCAGTACTTC
TRBV27	TRBD2	TRBJ2-7	13	.	CASSLNGGAEQYF	TGTGCCAGCAGTTTAAACGGGGGGGCCGAGCAGTACTTC
TRBV6-5	TRBD1	TRBJ1-2	14	.	CASSYTGTAYGYTF	TGTGCCAGCAGTTACACCGGGACAGCCTATGGCTACACCTTC
TRBV2	.	TRBJ1-4	16	.	CASSEIQGGLNEKLFF	TGTGCCAGCAGTGAAATCCAGGGAGGGCTTAATGAAAAACTGTTTTTT
TRBV24-1	TRBD2	TRBJ2-7	16	.	CATSGSGTSGIHEQYF	TGTGCCACCAGTGGCTCCGGAACTAGCGGGATCCACGAGCAGTACTTC
TRBV2	.	TRBJ2-2	15	.	CASSVGAGRTGELFF	TGTGCCAGCAGTGTTGGGGCAGGGAGGACCGGGGAGCTGTTTTTT
TRBV27	.	TRBJ2-1	18	.	CASSPALAEVLYGHEQFF	TGTGCCAGCAGCCCTGCGTTGGCGGAAGTTCTCTACGGGCATGAGCAGTTCTTC
TRBV19	.	TRBJ1-5	14	.	CASSATWGNQPQHF	TGTGCCAGTAGTGCTACCTGGGGCAATCAGCCCCAGCATTTT
TRBV4-2	.	TRBJ2-7	15	.	CASSQTTGLTYEQYF	TGTGCCAGCAGCCAAACCACAGGGTTGACCTACGAGCAGTACTTC
TRBV20-1	.	TRBJ2-2	11	.	CSAPSTGELFF	TGCAGTGCTCCGAGCACCGGGGAGCTGTTTTTT
TRBV7-2	TRBD1	TRBJ2-3	13	.	CASVRGRTDTQYF	TGTGCCAGCGTCAGGGGGCGCACAGATACGCAGTATTTT
TRBV7-9	.	TRBJ2-7	14	once	CASSLGGDLSEQYF	TGTGCCAGCAGCTTAGGGGGGGATTTGAGCGAGCAGTACTTC
TRBV25-1	.	TRBJ2-1	14	.	CASSDTRVRNEQFF	TGTGCCAGCAGTGATACGAGGGTTCGGAATGAGCAGTTCTTC
TRBV24-1	.	TRBJ1-4	15	.	CATSDPAEGNEKLFF	TGTGCCACCAGTGACCCCGCGGAGGGGAATGAAAAACTGTTTTTT
TRBV27	.	TRBJ2-2	13	.	CASSSANTGELFF	TGTGCCAGCAGTTCAGCGAACACCGGGGAGCTGTTTTTT
TRBV9	.	TRBJ1-5	13	.	CASSLDINQPQHF	TGTGCCAGCAGCCTGGACATCAATCAGCCCCAGCATTTT
TRBV2	.	TRBJ2-7	10	.	CASRGYEQYF	TGTGCCAGCAGGGGCTACGAGCAGTACTTC
TRBV28	.	TRBJ2-7	12	.	CASGQKGYEQYF	TGTGCCAGCGGACAGAAGGGCTACGAGCAGTACTTC
TRBV28	.	TRBJ1-6	18	.	CASRLPSWSDSYNSPLHF	TGTGCCAGCAGATTACCGTCGTGGTCGGACAGCTATAATTCACCCCTCCACTTT
TRBV5-6	TRBD2	TRBJ2-7	14	once	CASSSRTSGRASNF	TGTGCCAGCAGCTCCCGGACTAGCGGGAGGGCGTCGAACTTC
TRBV6-4	.	TRBJ1-5	19	.	CASTPVSRRARWSNQPQHF	TGTGCCAGCACCCCAGTGAGCCGAAGGGCACGGTGGAGCAATCAGCCCCAGCATTTT
TRBV25-1	.	TRBJ1-1	12	.	CASRGEHTEAFF	TGTGCCAGCAGGGGTGAGCACACTGAAGCTTTCTTT